The 29 T cell receptor beta chains given below trace back to one sample, sequenced in a study of T cells in Graves' hyperthyroidism and ophthalmopathy. RNA transcripts were the template for amplifying TCR beta CDR3 regions. The HTBI primer set served for first-round RT-PCR of the TCR CDR3. From the multiplex PCR reads, TCRdb called clonotypes with MiXCR, one entry per CDR3 protein. The top ten hold 7% to 10% of the sample, which has 800,000 or so distinct CDR3 sequences, around 38% seen once. The sequencing input was blood. These receptor sequences come from a man between 18 and 35 years old with Graves' hyperthyroidism.

There are many counts of this clonotype. The chain has TRBV7-8 and TRBJ1-4; D is ambiguous. Trimming shortened V by 8 bases and J by 5 bases, and 12 bases separated the two germline ends. Germline loops: CDR1 SGHVS, CDR2 FQNEAQ. This CDR3 has 13 residues. The CDR3 loop reads CASGRQPNEKLFF. In DNA form, the CDR3 reads TGTGCCAGCGGTAGGCAGCCGAATGAAAAACTGTTTTTT. The variable domain in full, completed from reference TRBV7-8 and TRBJ1-4, reads GAGVSQSPRYKVAKRGQDVALRCDPISGHVSLFWYQQALGQGPEFLTYFQNEAQLDKSGLPSDRFFAERPEGSVSTLKIQRTQQEDSAVYLCASGRQPNEKLFFGSGTQLSVL.

The chain is built from TRBV7-2 and TRBJ1-1; the D gene is possibly TRBD1 (5 bases). V lost 3 bases and J lost 7, with 12 bases in between. CDR1 is SGHTA, CDR2 FQGNSA, per germline. The CDR3 runs to 13 residues. The CDR3 reads CASSFPGRDEAFF. CDR3 nucleotide sequence: TGTGCCAGCAGCTTCCCAGGCAGGGATGAAGCTTTCTTT.

This clonotype was counted between two and nine times. The J gene is TRBJ1-5, the V gene TRBV12-3 or TRBV12-4, with D possibly being TRBD1 (5 bases). V lost 5 bases and J lost 4, with 12 bases in between. The CDR3 contains 14 residues. This CDR3 is CASSGPRVNQPQHF. The CDR3 nucleotides read TGTGCCAGCAGTGGCCCCAGGGTGAATCAGCCCCAGCATTTT.

This clonotype was detected once. J is TRBJ2-2 and V is TRBV19; D might be TRBD1 (5 bases). Trimming removed 4 bases from V and 6 bases from J, with 15 bases in between. The CDR3 consists of 15 residues. The germline V gene encodes CDR1 LNHDA and CDR2 SQIVND (reference sequence). In DNA, the CDR3 is TGTGCCAGTAGTACCGCTAGACACAGGCCCGGGGAGCTGTTTTTT. Its translation: CASSTARHRPGELFF.

V is TRBV11-1 and J is TRBJ1-2; 10 bases line up with TRBD1. The V gene's germline CDR1 is SGHAT and CDR2 FQDESV (reference sequence). V lost 4 bases to trimming and J lost 7 bases; unmatched junction nucleotides: 12. CDR3 size: 16 residues. CDR3 sequence (DNA): TGTGCCAGCAGCTCCGGGCCCGGGACAGGGGCTGTTGGCTACACCTTC. Its translation: CASSSGPGTGAVGYTF. Looking up the rest from reference TRBV11-1 and TRBJ1-2 gives the full variable domain: EAEVAQSPRYKITEKSQAVAFWCDPISGHATLYWYRQILGQGPELLVQFQDESVVDDSQLPKDRFSAERLKGVDSTLKIQPAELGDSAMYLCASSSGPGTGAVGYTFGSGTRLTVV.

The table lists this clonotype with a few counts. The chain recombines TRBV5-1 with TRBJ2-6; D is unresolved. Per germline, CDR1 SGHRS and CDR2 YFSETQ. This CDR3 is built from 17 residues. The V end lost 3 bases, the J end lost 0 bases, and 13 bases lay between the germline ends. The CDR3 nucleotides are TGCGCCAGCAGCTCATCGCCCCGGAGCTCTGGGGCCAACGTCCTGACTTTC. This encodes CASSSSPRSSGANVLTF. Combining the CDR3 with reference TRBV5-1 and TRBJ2-6 gives the whole variable domain KAGVTQTPRYLIKTRGQQVTLSCSPISGHRSVSWYQQTPGQGLQFLFEYFSETQRNKGNFPGRFSGRQFSNSRSEMNVSTLELGDSALYLCASSSSPRSSGANVLTFGAGSRLTVL.

The count of this clonotype is one. Possible read error: a much larger clone is one base away. This sequence joins TRBV15 and TRBJ1-5; D is unresolved. The germline CDR1 and CDR2 sequences are LNHNV and YYDKDF (reference sequence). This CDR3 has 17 residues. CDR3: CATGNGMSALTDQPQRF. CDR3 DNA: TGTGCCACCGGAAATGGAATGTCAGCCCTTACTGATCAGCCCCAGCGTTTT. Full variable domain (outside the CDR3, taken from reference TRBV15 and TRBJ1-5): DAMVIQNPRYQVTQFGKPVTLSCSQTLNHNVMYWYQQKSSQAPKLLFHYYDKDFNNEADTPDNFQSRRPNTSFCFLDIRSPGLGDTAMYLCATGNGMSALTDQPQRFGDGTRLSIL.

This clonotype appeared many times. The rearrangement links TRBV29-1 to TRBJ1-1, with D maybe TRBD1 (6 bases). V was trimmed by 3 bases and J by 3 bases, leaving 11 bases between them. Germline V lookup: CDR1 SQVTM, CDR2 ANQGSEA. The CDR3 has 13 residues. For the CDR3, the DNA is TGCAGCGTTGAGTCGGGGGCGGACACTGAAGCTTTCTTT. Its protein is CSVESGADTEAFF.

The chain joins TRBV5-1 to TRBJ2-2; no definite D call. Trimming stripped 6 bases from V and 1 base from J, with 13 bases between. Per the germline V gene, CDR1 is SGHRS and CDR2 is YFSETQ. The CDR3 is 15 residues long. CDR3 sequence: CASNLDGRNTGELFF. Here the CDR3 DNA reads TGCGCCAGCAACCTGGACGGACGGAACACCGGGGAGCTGTTTTTT.

This clonotype was found a few times. The V call is TRBV20-1, the J call TRBJ2-7; 10 bases agree with TRBD2. This CDR3 comprises 14 residues. Germline CDR1 DFQATT, CDR2 SNEGSKA (reference sequence). Unmatched junction bases numbered 5, after V lost 0 bases and J lost 6 bases. CDR3 coding DNA: TGCAGTGCTAGAGATAGCGGGAGGAAAGGCGAGCAGTACTTC. This translates into CSARDSGRKGEQYF.

This clonotype showed up just a few times. The rearrangement uses TRBV7-2 and TRBJ2-7; D possibly corresponds to TRBD2 (5 bases). V shed 5 bases and J shed 2 bases, with 16 bases lying between them. This CDR3 has 15 amino acids. Germline CDR1 SGHTA, CDR2 FQGNSA. The CDR3 here is CASSRLGGGPYEQYF. CDR3 in DNA: TGTGCCAGCAGCCGCCTAGGTGGAGGTCCCTACGAGCAGTACTTC.

The chain links TRBV25-1 to TRBJ2-6; D unclear. Trimming took 11 bases from V and 1 from J, leaving 15 bases between them. CDR3 size: 15 residues. CDR1 and CDR2 from the germline V gene are MGHDK and SYGVNS. CDR3 sequence reads: CACLRTRSGANVLTF. CDR3 in DNA: TGTGCCTGCCTACGAACGAGGTCTGGGGCCAACGTCCTGACTTTC.

This clonotype has only a few counts. The V gene is TRBV5-1, the J gene TRBJ2-7; the D gene is possibly TRBD1 (6 bases). Germline V CDR1 and CDR2: SGHRS, YFSETQ. V was clipped by 0 bases and J by 4 bases, with 14 bases between them. The CDR3 is 15 residues long. The DNA for the CDR3 is TGCGCCAGCAGCTTGGAGGTTGGGGGCTGGTACGAGCAGTACTTC. This gives the protein CASSLEVGGWYEQYF.

Regarding this clonotype: A much bigger clone sits one base away, suggesting this may be a read error. This sequence joins TRBV10-3 and TRBJ1-4, with a weak D call TRBD1 (5 bases). This CDR3 has 17 residues. The V and J ends lost 3 bases and 0 bases respectively, with 14 bases between them. Germline CDR1 and CDR2: ENHRY and SYGVKD. CDR3 DNA sequence: TGTGCCATCAGTGATCGGGACGGGCTTGCAACTAATGAAAAACTGTTTTTT. Translation gives CAISDRDGLATNEKLFF.

This clonotype was seen a few times. This rearrangement joins TRBV2 to TRBJ1-4, with D tentatively TRBD1 (6 bases). V was clipped by 6 bases and J by 5 bases, with 13 bases between them. The CDR3 spans 14 residues. CDR1 and CDR2 (germline): SNHLY, FYNNEI. In DNA, the CDR3 is TGTGCCAGCAGGACAGGACGGCTAAATGAAAAACTGTTTTTT. The encoded protein is CASRTGRLNEKLFF.

The chain couples TRBV4-1 to TRBJ2-7; no clear D. The CDR3 loop spans 13 amino acids. The germline CDR1 and CDR2 sequences are MGHRA and YSYEKL. With 8 bases removed from V and 2 bases from J, the gap between germline ends came to 13 bases. Written as DNA, the CDR3 is TGCGCCAGCTCCGGACCAGGCACCTACGAGCAGTACTTC. Translation gives CASSGPGTYEQYF.

The chain has TRBV5-1 and TRBJ2-2, with 8 positions matching TRBD1. The length of the CDR3 is 14 residues. Germline V gene lookup returns CDR1 SGHRS and CDR2 YFSETQ. V was pared by 4 bases and J by 6 bases, with 5 bases of the junction left unmatched. The CDR3 nucleotides are TGCGCCAGCAGCCCGGGACAGGTCTCCGGGGAGCTGTTTTTT. As protein: CASSPGQVSGELFF.

This clonotype showed up just a few times. The gene calls are TRBV9 and TRBJ2-7; possible D gene TRBD1, 6 bases. The germline V gene has CDR1 SGDLS and CDR2 YYNGEE. This CDR3 comprises 15 residues. V lost 0 bases and J lost 3, with 13 bases in between. In DNA, the CDR3 is TGTGCCAGCAGCGTAGGGGGTCGGGACAACTACGAGCAGTACTTC. Its protein is CASSVGGRDNYEQYF. The full variable domain, completed using reference TRBV9 and TRBJ2-7, is DSGVTQTPKHLITATGQRVTLRCSPRSGDLSVYWYQQSLDQGLQFLIQYYNGEERAKGNILERFSAQQFPDLHSELNLSSLELGDSALYFCASSVGGRDNYEQYFGPGTRLTVT.

The V and J genes are TRBV7-2 and TRBJ2-3, with D perhaps matching TRBD1 or TRBD2 (5 bases each). Germline CDR1 SGHTA, CDR2 FQGNSA. CDR3 length equals 13 residues. V was cut by 5 bases and J by 4 bases, with 10 bases left in between. The CDR3 loop is CASSNRGADTQYF. CDR3 coding DNA: TGTGCCAGCAGCAACAGAGGGGCAGATACGCAGTATTTT.

This clonotype was recorded many times. The gene calls are TRBV20-1 and TRBJ2-7; D uncertain. The ends were cut back, 6 bases at V and 4 bases at J, with 10 bases in the middle. This CDR3 is built from 11 residues. Germline-derived CDR1 and CDR2 are DFQATT and SNEGSKA (reference sequence). This CDR3 is CSAPRGYEQYF. The CDR3 DNA reads as TGCAGTGCGCCCCGTGGGTACGAGCAGTACTTC.

This clonotype was counted a few times. The junction does not match germline at one end; this may be a read error. The DNA for the CDR3 is TGTGCCAGCAGCTTGGCGGGGTCTAAAGAAAAACTGTTTTTT. The encoded protein is CASSLAGSKEKLFF. The V gene is TRBV7-2, the J gene TRBJ1-4; no clear D gene. This CDR3 is built from 14 residues. Germline lookup yields CDR1 SGHTA and CDR2 FQGNSA.

As concerns this clonotype: A clone one base away is much larger, so this may be a read error. The rearrangement links TRBV2 to TRBJ2-7; tentative D call: TRBD1 (5 bases). CDR1 SNHLY and CDR2 FYNNEI come from the germline V gene. The CDR3 runs to 17 residues. DNA for the CDR3: TGTGCCGGCAGTGAAGGATTCGAGGACACGCCATCCTACGAGCAGTACTTC. It codes for CAGSEGFEDTPSYEQYF.

The V and J genes are TRBV25-1 and TRBJ2-7; 9 bases are shared with TRBD1. CDR1 MGHDK and CDR2 SYGVNS come from the germline V gene. CDR3 length: 14 amino acids. Trimming at V came to 11 bases and at J to 3 bases, leaving 11 bases not matched to a gene. CDR3 amino acids: CAWSAGTGLYEQYF. As DNA, the CDR3 is TGTGCCTGGAGTGCCGGGACAGGGCTCTACGAGCAGTACTTC.

The chain couples TRBV19 to TRBJ2-7, with unresolved D. The CDR3 covers 15 residues. Germline loops: CDR1 LNHDA, CDR2 SQIVND (reference sequence). Trimming removed 5 bases from V and 3 bases from J, with 17 bases in between. The CDR3 sequence is CASSSGPKPDYEQYF. CDR3 nucleotide sequence: TGTGCCAGTAGTTCCGGGCCAAAACCCGACTACGAGCAGTACTTC.

In its sample, this clonotype was seen many times. The chain joins TRBV6-5 to TRBJ1-4; 10 nucleotides match TRBD1. The CDR3 totals 15 residues. Germline lookup yields CDR1 MNHEY and CDR2 SVGAGI. J was trimmed by 5 bases and V by 2 bases; bases with no gene match: 2. The CDR3 reads CASSYDRGQNEKLFF. The CDR3 DNA reads TGTGCCAGCAGTTACGACAGGGGGCAGAATGAAAAACTGTTTTTT.

The chain employs TRBV10-2 and TRBJ1-2; D perhaps matches TRBD1 (6 bases). CDR3 length: 17 residues. Germline CDR1 and CDR2: WSHSY and SAAADI. Trimming took off 6 bases at V and 3 bases at J, with 23 bases between the two ends. The CDR3 DNA reads as TGCGCCAGCAGCCCGTCCCCGACAGGAGGCCAATACTATGGCTACACCTTC. Translation gives CASSPSPTGGQYYGYTF.

The gene calls are TRBV2 and TRBJ1-2; no clear D. The CDR3 spans 16 residues. Germline V gene data show CDR1 as SNHLY and CDR2 as FYNNEI. V shed 5 bases and J shed 4 bases, with 20 bases lying between them. The CDR3 region has the DNA TGTGCCAGCAGTATCGGCGAGCAGCCCCTGGGCTATGGCTACACCTTC. This codes for CASSIGEQPLGYGYTF.

The genes are TRBV7-9 and TRBJ2-2; D might be TRBD1 (6 bases). Trimming stripped 6 bases from V and 2 bases from J, with 13 bases between. Germline-derived CDR1 and CDR2 are SEHNR and FQNEAQ (reference sequence). The CDR3 is 15 amino acids. Written as DNA, the CDR3 is TGTGCCAGCAGGGTTGGGGACACAAACACCGGGGAGCTGTTTTTT. Its protein product is CASRVGDTNTGELFF.

The DNA of the CDR3 is TGTGCCAGCAGTTACTCGGCAAGAAAACAAGAGACCCAGTACTTC. Its translation is CASSYSARKQETQYF. This chain connects TRBV6-5 to TRBJ2-5; D is undetermined. V was shortened by 0 bases and J by 2 bases, with 10 bases between the two germline ends. Germline lookup yields CDR1 MNHEY and CDR2 SVGAGI. The CDR3 is made up of 15 amino acids.